A selection of T cell receptor beta chains follows, all from one sample in a study of control samples from healthy donors and cancer patients. Repertoires were generated with immunoSEQ multiplex PCR, while TCRdb's copy carries only in-frame clones and drops some. The repertoire holds 130,000 to 150,000 clones, with approximately 92% as singletons. Sequencing used blood. These receptors were collected from a man aged 30 to 45 in good health. The conserved cysteine and the conserved F or W are not part of the CDR3 here.

TRBV27,ASRPRSGELF
TRBV4-1,ASSRTGENTEAF
TRBV19,ASSISENTEAF
TRBV19,ASSPGLAGETQY
TRBV7-9,ASSLPGQGTGNTIY
TRBV6-1,ASSEKVTGPLYEQY
TRBV11-2,ASSIQGNYGYT
TRBV7-9,ASSPGTHTDTQY
TRBV5-5,ASSLTGIENTEAF
TRBV5-1,ASSPDAGGRADTQY
TRBV30,AWTLTPNYGYT
TRBV11-1,ASSLAQSYGYT
TRBV3-1/TRBV3-2,ASSQGLASTDTQY
TRBV30,AWSVGTGAYEQY
TRBV24-1,ATSEPGSKNIQY
TRBV27,ASSINAGVSSYEQY
TRBV14,ASSQAGNTIY
TRBV27,ASTTGGLYNEQF
TRBV6-5,ASSYLGTGAYEQY
TRBV7-3,ASSITDTQY
TRBV27,ASSSRTGHYEQY
TRBV7-8,ASSLQFPTTSGLYNEQF